The present entry profiles one T cell receptor beta chain with its context. What it recognizes is unknown. This sample stems from a study of T cell responses to AZD1222 COVID-19 vaccine. This CDR3 comprises 12 residues. V was cut by 5 bases and J by 5 bases, with 10 bases left in between. Clones were read by immunoSEQ multiplex PCR, and TCRdb kept only the in-frame ones, dropping some. The repertoire holds roughly 70,000 clones, with 86% as singletons. Overall study findings and caveats: Clonal diversity may have been underestimated, and the donors were mostly white British, with more females than males.

J is TRBJ2-7 and V is TRBV12-3 or TRBV12-4, with D unclear. The sample in question was peripheral blood, obtained on day 0 of AZD1222 vaccination. The TCR comes from an adult in good health. CDR3 sequence: CASSTKVHEQYF. The CDR3 DNA reads TGTGCCAGCAGTACGAAGGTGCACGAGCAGTACTTC.